A single sample is the source of the 24 T cell receptor beta chains below, sequenced in a study of T cells in Graves' hyperthyroidism and ophthalmopathy. The source material, RNA transcripts, was used to amplify TCR beta CDR3 regions. Primed by the HTBI set, a first-round RT-PCR was run on the TCR CDR3. One entry per CDR3 protein results from TCRdb running MiXCR on the multiplex PCR reads. The sample contains about 400,000 distinct CDR3 sequences, about 12% of which appear only once. Sequencing input: blood. These receptors all come from a woman in her late teens or twenties with Graves' hyperthyroidism.

Many counts were recorded for this clonotype. The rearrangement uses TRBV5-6 and TRBJ2-5; 7 bases are a match to TRBD2. J was trimmed by 7 bases and V by 4 bases; bases with no gene match: 10. There are 14 residues in the CDR3. Germline V gives CDR1 SGHDT, CDR2 YYEEEE. As DNA, the CDR3 is TGTGCCAGCAGCGGGGGGGACGAGCCACCGACCCAGTACTTC. Translation gives CASSGGDEPPTQYF. Looking up the rest from reference TRBV5-6 and TRBJ2-5 gives the full variable domain: DAGVTQSPTHLIKTRGQQVTLRCSPKSGHDTVSWYQQALGQGPQFIFQYYEEEERQRGNFPDRFSGHQFPNYSSELNVNALLLGDSALYLCASSGGDEPPTQYFGPGTRLLVL.

This clonotype showed up many times. The chain recombines TRBV3-1 with TRBJ1-2, with D hard to call. The germline gives CDR1 LGHDT, CDR2 YNNKEL (reference sequence). Trimming stripped 1 base from V and 4 bases from J, with 10 bases between. CDR3 length: 14 amino acids. The CDR3 bases are TGTGCCAGCAGCCAAGGTGAGGGATCCTATGGCTACACCTTC. Encoded protein: CASSQGEGSYGYTF. Full variable domain (outside the CDR3, taken from reference TRBV3-1 and TRBJ1-2): DTAVSQTPKYLVTQMGNDKSIKCEQNLGHDTMYWYKQDSKKFLKIMFSYNNKELIINETVPNRFSPKSPDKAHLNLHINSLELGDSAVYFCASSQGEGSYGYTFGSGTRLTVV.

This clonotype was found many times. This chain joins TRBV20-1 and TRBJ2-5; D is possibly TRBD1 (6 bases). Trimming pared 3 bases from V and 1 base from J, leaving 12 bases between. The CDR3 has 14 amino acids. From germline, CDR1 is DFQATT and CDR2 SNEGSKA (reference sequence). CDR3 bases: TGCAGTGCTAGTGACAGGTTCGGCCAAGAGACCCAGTACTTC. As protein: CSASDRFGQETQYF.

This clonotype is a singleton in its sample. The V call is TRBV6-1, the J call TRBJ1-4; 7 bases map to TRBD1. With 9 bases clipped from V and 4 bases from J, the junction kept 5 bases outside the gene matches. The V gene's germline CDR1 is MNHNS and CDR2 SASEGT. The CDR3 consists of 13 residues. For the CDR3, the DNA is TGTGCCAGTCGGACAGGTGATAATGAAAAACTGTTTTTT. Its protein is CASRTGDNEKLFF.

This clonotype was observed many times. The gene calls are TRBV3-1 and TRBJ1-2, with 7 bases identical to TRBD1. This CDR3 comprises 15 residues. Germline V CDR1 and CDR2: LGHDT, YNNKEL (reference sequence). V dropped 4 bases and J dropped 2; count of bases not matched to a gene: 7. In DNA form, the CDR3 reads TGTGCCAGCAGCCCCGGGGACAGTTCCAACTATGGCTACACCTTC. Amino acids: CASSPGDSSNYGYTF.

This clonotype was observed many times. CDR3 residues: CASSPTGTPSIYGYTF. The CDR3 DNA sequence: TGTGCCAGCAGCCCCACCGGGACACCAAGTATCTATGGCTACACCTTC. The chain links TRBV7-9 to TRBJ1-2; the D gene is possibly TRBD1 (6 bases). The V gene's germline CDR1 is SEHNR and CDR2 FQNEAQ (reference sequence). The CDR3 is made up of 16 amino acids. V shed 5 bases and J shed 4 bases, with 20 bases lying between them.

A few counts support this clonotype. The genes are TRBV5-4 and TRBJ1-2, with TRBD1 identical over 9 bases. V dropped 4 bases and J dropped 8; count of bases not matched to a gene: 6. The CDR3 extends over 13 amino acids. CDR1 is SGHNT and CDR2 is YYREEE in the germline V gene (reference sequence). This CDR3 is CASSTDRGGGYTF. CDR3 coding DNA: TGTGCCAGCAGCACCGACAGGGGGGGAGGCTACACCTTC. Together with reference TRBV5-4 and TRBJ1-2, the CDR3 gives the full variable domain: ETGVTQSPTHLIKTRGQQVTLRCSSQSGHNTVSWYQQALGQGPQFIFQYYREEENGRGNFPPRFSGLQFPNYSSELNVNALELDDSALYLCASSTDRGGGYTFGSGTRLTVV.

The chain has TRBV20-1 and TRBJ2-3; TRBD2 agrees at 9 bases. The V gene end was trimmed by 6 bases and the J gene end by 4 bases; junction bases not matched to a gene: 5. The CDR3 is made up of 13 amino acids. Germline CDR1 DFQATT, CDR2 SNEGSKA (reference sequence). The CDR3 nucleotides read TGCAGTGCCCGACTAGCGGAGGCAGATACGCAGTATTTT. It is translated as CSARLAEADTQYF.

This clonotype has ten or more counts. This chain joins TRBV20-1 and TRBJ1-1; 8 bases map to TRBD1. V lost 0 bases, J lost 1 base, and 4 bases stayed unmatched. The CDR3 runs 15 residues. Germline assignment: CDR1 DFQATT and CDR2 SNEGSKA (reference sequence). CDR3 amino acids: CSARDQGTGNTEAFF. CDR3 coding DNA: TGCAGTGCTAGAGATCAAGGGACAGGGAACACTGAAGCTTTCTTT.

This clonotype was seen more than once but under ten times. This chain connects TRBV7-2 to TRBJ2-5; 7 bases align to TRBD2. The ends lost 6 bases at V and 10 bases at J; junction bases unmatched: 11. This CDR3 spans 13 amino acids. Germline CDR1 is SGHTA and CDR2 is FQGNSA. The CDR3 loop reads CASSPGLPTGQYF. CDR3 DNA sequence: TGTGCCAGCAGTCCGGGACTACCGACGGGCCAGTACTTC.

There are many counts of this clonotype. The rearrangement joins TRBV20-1 to TRBJ2-3; tentative D call: TRBD2 (5 bases). Germline V gene data show CDR1 as DFQATT and CDR2 as SNEGSKA (reference sequence). The ends were cut back, 6 bases at V and 0 bases at J, with 13 bases in the middle. This CDR3 is 14 amino acids long. CDR3 in amino acids: CSAPMAGSTDTQYF. CDR3 in DNA: TGCAGTGCCCCGATGGCGGGCAGCACAGATACGCAGTATTTT.

The sample holds many counts of this clonotype. The V and J genes are TRBV10-1 and TRBJ2-5, with 7 bases lining up with TRBD1. Unmatched junction bases numbered 9, after V lost 9 bases and J lost 5 bases. CDR1 is WNHNN, CDR2 SYGVQD, per germline (reference sequence). This CDR3 spans 13 amino acids. The CDR3 loop reads CARTGMGTETQYF. In DNA, the CDR3 is TGCGCCAGGACAGGGATGGGGACGGAGACCCAGTACTTC.

This clonotype appeared many times. The rearrangement joins TRBV12-3 or TRBV12-4 to TRBJ2-6, with a possible D match to TRBD2 (6 bases). The V gene lost 8 bases and the J gene lost 3 bases, with 20 bases spanning the gap. The CDR3 totals 17 residues. The CDR3 sequence is CASGHWGEIFGANVLTF. CDR3 DNA: TGTGCCAGCGGCCATTGGGGGGAGATATTTGGGGCCAACGTCCTGACTTTC.

The chain joins TRBV28 to TRBJ2-7; 8 nucleotides match TRBD1. Germline V lookup: CDR1 MDHEN, CDR2 SYDVKM. With V trimmed by 6 bases and J by 6 bases, 4 bases remained unmatched. The CDR3 is 12 residues long. The CDR3 bases are TGTGCCAGCAGCTTCAGGGGGCTCGAGCAGTACTTC. Its protein product is CASSFRGLEQYF.

The V call is TRBV6-1, the J call TRBJ2-3; D perhaps matches TRBD1 (7 bases). Per germline, CDR1 MNHNS and CDR2 SASEGT. CDR3 length: 13 amino acids. Trimming took 6 bases from V and 6 from J, leaving 13 bases between them. The CDR3 nucleotides read TGTGCCAGCAGGGGAGGAGGGGGCGATACGCAGTATTTT. Translating it yields CASRGGGGDTQYF.

This clonotype appeared a few times. The rearrangement joins TRBV24-1 to TRBJ2-3; 9 bases map to TRBD1. Unmatched junction bases numbered 5, after V lost 4 bases and J lost 4 bases. Germline V gives CDR1 KGHDR, CDR2 SFDVKD. This CDR3 spans 15 amino acids. The CDR3 region has the DNA TGTGCCACCAGTGACCCGGACAGGGGCGCAGATACGCAGTATTTT. Translating gives CATSDPDRGADTQYF.

This clonotype was detected many times. The V gene is TRBV2, the J gene TRBJ1-5; 7 nucleotides line up with TRBD1. Per germline, CDR1 SNHLY and CDR2 FYNNEI. The CDR3 has 18 residues. The ends lost 6 bases at V and 0 bases at J; junction bases unmatched: 14. This chain's CDR3 is CASRAGTAYELSNQPQHF. The DNA of the CDR3 is TGTGCCAGCAGAGCTGGGACAGCTTACGAACTTAGCAATCAGCCCCAGCATTTT.

Ten or more counts support this clonotype. This chain joins TRBV3-1 and TRBJ1-1; 10 bases fit TRBD1. Looked up from germline, CDR1 is LGHDT and CDR2 is YNNKEL (reference sequence). The junction had 5 bases not matched to a gene; V was cut back by 7 bases and J by 3 bases. CDR3 length: 14 residues. The CDR3 DNA sequence: TGTGCCAGCATGCGACAGGGGGCAGACACTGAAGCTTTCTTT. It codes for CASMRQGADTEAFF.

As regards this clonotype: At one boundary the junction diverges from the germline segment, which might be a read error. The rearrangement joins TRBV29-1 to TRBJ1-1, with no clear D. The germline gives CDR1 SQVTM, CDR2 ANQGSEA. The CDR3 loop spans 10 amino acids. This CDR3 reads CSAEDFRAFF. CDR3 nucleotides: TGCAGCGCTGAAGATTTTCGAGCTTTCTTT. The whole variable domain, filled in from reference TRBV29-1 and TRBJ1-1, reads SAVISQKPSRDICQRGTSLTIQCQVDSQVTMMFWYRQQPGQSLTLIATANQGSEATYESGFVIDKFPISRPNLTFSTLTVSNMSPEDSSIYLCSAEDFRAFFGQGTRLTVV.

This clonotype came up many times. V gene TRBV7-3 combines with J gene TRBJ1-1; 10 nucleotides agree with TRBD1. V lost 8 bases and J lost 3; bases outside the gene matches: 3. Germline CDR1 reads SGHTA; CDR2 reads FQGTGA. The CDR3 spans 13 residues. CDR3 in amino acids: CASGGQGDTEAFF. The CDR3 DNA reads as TGTGCCAGCGGCGGACAGGGGGACACTGAAGCTTTCTTT.

This clonotype was found many times. The chain employs TRBV7-2 and TRBJ2-7; D is unresolved. This CDR3 spans 12 amino acids. Deletions cut 8 bases from V and 2 bases from J, with 10 bases between. Germline V lookup: CDR1 SGHTA, CDR2 FQGNSA. The CDR3 DNA reads TGTGCCAGCGGTCACCCCCCCTACGAGCAGTACTTC. The encoded protein is CASGHPPYEQYF. Based on the CDR3 plus reference TRBV7-2 and TRBJ2-7, the full variable domain is GAGVSQSPSNKVTEKGKDVELRCDPISGHTALYWYRQSLGQGLEFLIYFQGNSAPDKSGLPSDRFSAERTGGSVSTLTIQRTQQEDSAVYLCASGHPPYEQYFGPGTRLTVT.

Turning to this clonotype: A junction end diverges from the germline sequence, so it may reflect a read error. The gene calls are TRBV20-1 and TRBJ2-1; D is perhaps TRBD1 (7 bases). TRBJ2-7 explains the end of the DNA better; the J call may be wrong. Germline V gene lookup returns CDR1 DFQATT and CDR2 SNEGSKA (reference sequence). The CDR3 runs to 15 residues. Here the CDR3 DNA reads TGCAGTGCTGGAGATCCCCAGGGGGGATACAATGAGCAGTACTTC. Translation gives CSAGDPQGGYNEQYF.

The rearrangement uses TRBV6-1 and TRBJ1-2; D unclear. Trimming took 6 bases from V and 4 from J, leaving 18 bases between them. The CDR3 consists of 15 residues. Looked up from germline, CDR1 is MNHNS and CDR2 is SASEGT. The CDR3: CASSQEVNGIYGYTF. The CDR3 DNA is TGTGCCAGCAGCCAAGAGGTAAACGGCATCTATGGCTACACCTTC.

This clonotype has a count of ten or more. This chain joins TRBV7-9 and TRBJ2-5; D ambiguous. The CDR3 has 15 residues. V was cut by 5 bases and J by 6 bases, with 19 bases left in between. Germline CDR1 SEHNR, CDR2 FQNEAQ (reference sequence). The CDR3 DNA reads TGTGCCAGCAGCCTCGACTTAGACCCCAGGAAGACCCAGTACTTC. This gives the protein CASSLDLDPRKTQYF.